A single sample gave rise to the 14 T cell receptor beta chains below, sequenced in a study of regulatory T cells in long-lasting Graves disease. Time point given: newly diagnosed GD, antithyroid drugs for less than 3 months. Extracted RNA from PBMCs served as the source of the TCR library. Investigators prepared the TCR beta libraries by applying iRepertoire HTBI primers and Arm-PCR of CDR3 regions. Via MiXCR, TCRdb re-called the multiplex PCR reads, giving one row per CDR3 protein. The table lists approximately 470,000 distinct CDR3 sequences, around 15% of them singletons. This sample also belongs to another study, concerning T cells in Graves' hyperthyroidism and ophthalmopathy.

This sample comprised peripheral blood mononuclear cells (PBMCs), obtained at new diagnosis, from a patient treated with antithyroid drugs. Receptor source: a man between 40 and 49 years old with Graves disease.

This clonotype was seen ten or more times. The rearrangement links TRBV2 to TRBJ2-5; 13 nucleotides line up with TRBD2. Trimming cost V 6 bases and J 2 bases; bases outside gene matches: 3. CDR3 size: 15 residues. CDR1 SNHLY and CDR2 FYNNEI come from the germline V gene. CDR3 in amino acids: CASRKGLAGQETQYF. As DNA, the CDR3 is TGTGCCAGCAGGAAGGGACTAGCGGGACAAGAGACCCAGTACTTC.

In this sample, this clonotype turned up many times. Here the CDR3 DNA reads TGTGCCAGCAGACTCGGGACAGGGGCTTTAGACGAGCAGTACTTC. It codes for CASRLGTGALDEQYF. The genes are TRBV12-3 or TRBV12-4 and TRBJ2-7; 10 positions agree with TRBD1. The CDR3 has 15 residues. With 6 bases clipped from V and 5 bases from J, the junction kept 10 bases outside the gene matches.

The chain joins TRBV27 to TRBJ2-1; 12 nucleotides match TRBD2. The trim removed 5 bases at V and 9 bases at J, leaving 5 bases unmatched. Germline V gene data show CDR1 as MNHEY and CDR2 as SMNVEV (reference sequence). The CDR3 spans 14 residues. The CDR3 DNA follows: TGTGCCAGCAGTGGGAGGACTAGCGGGACTGAGCAGTTCTTC. The encoded protein is CASSGRTSGTEQFF.

This clonotype was picked up many times. The chain employs TRBV12-3 or TRBV12-4 and TRBJ2-3; 9 nucleotides align to TRBD1. The J call may be mistaken, given a closer DNA end match to TRBJ2-1. There are 16 residues in the CDR3. The CDR3 region has the DNA TGTGCCAGCAGCCCATTCGGGACAGGGCTCTACAATGAGCAGTTCTTC. It translates to CASSPFGTGLYNEQFF.

CDR3 nucleotides: TGCAGTGCTGAAGAGGACAGGGGGCAATACTTC. It encodes CSAEEDRGQYF. V is TRBV20-1 and J is TRBJ2-7; 11 bases line up with TRBD1. V lost 5 bases, J lost 13 bases, and 7 bases stayed unmatched. CDR1 DFQATT and CDR2 SNEGSKA come from the germline V gene (reference sequence). The CDR3 has 11 residues.

The V call is TRBV20-1, the J call TRBJ2-7; D possibly corresponds to TRBD2 (5 bases). V lost 3 bases and J lost 4, with 13 bases in between. This CDR3 comprises 13 residues. The V gene's germline CDR1 is DFQATT and CDR2 SNEGSKA (reference sequence). The CDR3 DNA reads as TGCAGTGCTAGGTCCGGGGTCGGATACGAGCAGTACTTC. Protein product: CSARSGVGYEQYF.

About this clonotype itself: One junction end does not reproduce the germline sequence, and a read error may be involved. The rearrangement uses TRBV12-3 or TRBV12-4 and TRBJ2-1; 10 positions match TRBD2. CDR3 size: 17 residues. The CDR3 reads CASSLELAGRSYSEQFF. The CDR3 DNA reads as TGTGCCAGCAGTTTAGAACTAGCGGGACGCTCTTACAGTGAGCAGTTCTTC.

The table lists this clonotype with many counts. The chain has TRBV6-2 or TRBV6-3 and TRBJ1-5; possible D gene TRBD1, 6 bases. The V end lost 10 bases, the J end lost 5 bases, and 18 bases lay between the germline ends. Germline lookup yields CDR1 MNHEY and CDR2 SVGEGT. The CDR3 loop spans 14 amino acids. The CDR3 nucleotides are TGTGCCACCCCGACAGGAGGTACCTATCAGCCCCAGCATTTT. This translates into CATPTGGTYQPQHF.

The V gene is TRBV18, the J gene TRBJ1-2; perhaps TRBD1 as D (6 bases). The V and J ends lost 0 bases and 4 bases respectively, with 15 bases between them. Germline V gene sequence: CDR1 KGHSH, CDR2 LQKENI. This CDR3 is 16 amino acids long. For the CDR3, the DNA is TGTGCCAGCTCACCACCTGGGGGGCGAGAGTCCTATGGCTACACCTTC. Translation: CASSPPGGRESYGYTF. Together with reference TRBV18 and TRBJ1-2, the CDR3 gives the full variable domain: NAGVMQNPRHLVRRRGQEARLRCSPMKGHSHVYWYRQLPEEGLKFMVYLQKENIIDESGMPKERFSAEFPKEGPSILRIQQVVRGDSAAYFCASSPPGGRESYGYTFGSGTRLTVV.

This sequence joins TRBV27 and TRBJ1-4, with D tentatively TRBD1 (5 bases). V was cut by 2 bases and J by 4 bases, with 11 bases left in between. This CDR3 is built from 15 residues. The V gene's germline CDR1 is MNHEY and CDR2 SMNVEV (reference sequence). The CDR3 loop reads CASSLQGRSNEKLFF. The CDR3 coding sequence is TGTGCCAGCAGTTTACAGGGAAGAAGTAATGAAAAACTGTTTTTT.

Many counts were recorded for this clonotype. The V call is TRBV20-1, the J call TRBJ1-1; 7 bases match TRBD1. CDR1 is DFQATT, CDR2 SNEGSKA, per germline (reference sequence). CDR3 length: 14 amino acids. V was clipped by 0 bases and J by 1 base; unmatched bases: 2. This chain's CDR3 is CSAREQGWNTEAFF. The DNA for the CDR3 is TGCAGTGCTAGAGAACAGGGGTGGAACACTGAAGCTTTCTTT.

This clonotype has only a few counts. The chain links TRBV5-4 to TRBJ2-5, with 7 nucleotides matching TRBD1. V was clipped by 7 bases and J by 2 bases; unmatched bases: 8. CDR1 and CDR2 (germline): SGHNT, YYREEE (reference sequence). The CDR3 spans 14 residues. CDR3 nucleotide sequence: TGTGCCAGCCGGCCGAGGGGGCTACAAGAGACCCAGTACTTC. This encodes CASRPRGLQETQYF.

This clonotype was detected a few times. The chain couples TRBV24-1 to TRBJ2-3; TRBD1 agrees at 9 bases. The CDR3 loop spans 17 amino acids. V lost 4 bases to trimming and J lost 8 bases; unmatched junction nucleotides: 15. In germline, CDR1 is KGHDR, CDR2 SFDVKD. CDR3 bases: TGTGCCACCAGTGAATTCCGGGACAGGGTTACGGATGGTACGCAGTATTTT. Translation: CATSEFRDRVTDGTQYF.

This clonotype was seen ten or more times. The chain recombines TRBV24-1 with TRBJ2-1; 8 positions agree with TRBD2. This CDR3 spans 18 amino acids. After removal of 3 bases from V and 1 base from J, the junction contained 10 bases not matched to a gene. CDR1 KGHDR and CDR2 SFDVKD come from the germline V gene. The CDR3 here is CATSDKKASGSSYNEQFF. The CDR3 coding sequence is TGTGCCACCAGTGATAAGAAGGCTAGCGGGTCGTCCTACAATGAGCAGTTCTTC.